A selection of T cell receptor beta chains follows, all from one sample in a study of Ad26.COV2.S vaccination and SARS-CoV-2 variants. The method was immunoSEQ multiplex PCR; TCRdb's version includes in-frame clones alone and lacks a portion of them. Among approximately 300,000 clones, about 82% were seen once, and the ten largest hold under 2%. This specimen consisted of peripheral blood, obtained in a trial of Ad26.COV2.S vaccine versus placebo. These receptors were obtained from a person aged 18 to 65 who received the Ad26.COV2.S COVID-19 vaccine or a placebo. CDR3s include the opening cysteine and the closing phenylalanine or tryptophan. The order of the fields is CDR3 protein, CDR3 DNA, D gene, clone size, V gene, J gene. D genes are given only for firm matches. A clone size is listed for some rows: how often the clone was seen (once, few, many), or a class if it is expanded.

CDR3: CASSYSLTMDEQYF
DNA: TGTGCCAGCAGTTACTCATTGACGATGGACGAGCAGTACTTC
D: .
size: .
V: TRBV6-6
J: TRBJ2-7

CDR3: CASSLAGGGETQYF
DNA: TGTGCCAGCAGCTTGGCCGGTGGGGGAGAGACCCAGTACTTC
D: .
size: .
V: TRBV5-4
J: TRBJ2-5

CDR3: CASSSAGGYPSYEQYF
DNA: TGCGCCAGCAGCTCGGCGGGGGGTTATCCCTCCTACGAGCAGTACTTC
D: TRBD2
size: .
V: TRBV5-1
J: TRBJ2-7

CDR3: CASSFRDSYNEQFF
DNA: TGTGCCAGCAGTTTCCGAGACAGCTACAATGAGCAGTTCTTC
D: .
size: .
V: TRBV6-2/TRBV6-3
J: TRBJ2-1

CDR3: CASSYHPDPQHF
DNA: TGTGCCAGCAGTTACCACCCCGATCCCCAGCATTTT
D: .
size: few
V: TRBV6-2/TRBV6-3
J: TRBJ1-5

CDR3: CASSTPGGANGGELFF
DNA: TGTGCCAGCAGCACGCCGGGAGGGGCTAACGGCGGGGAGCTGTTTTTT
D: TRBD2
size: few
V: TRBV5-4
J: TRBJ2-2

CDR3: CASSYVGYQETQYF
DNA: TGTGCCAGCAGTTATGTCGGCTACCAAGAGACCCAGTACTTC
D: .
size: .
V: TRBV6-2/TRBV6-3
J: TRBJ2-5

CDR3: CASSLRLTAGWGTQYF
DNA: TGTGCCAGCAGCTTGCGGTTGACAGCCGGTTGGGGGACCCAGTACTTC
D: .
size: .
V: TRBV5-8
J: TRBJ2-5

CDR3: CASMGDKQFF
DNA: TGTGCCAGCATGGGAGACAAGCAGTTCTTC
D: .
size: .
V: TRBV6-6
J: TRBJ2-1

CDR3: CASSVEGGYIQYF
DNA: TGTGCCAGCAGCGTAGAGGGGGGATACATTCAGTACTTC
D: .
size: .
V: TRBV9
J: TRBJ2-4

CDR3: CASSLALADTQYF
DNA: TGTGCCAGCAGCTTGGCTCTAGCAGATACGCAGTATTTT
D: .
size: .
V: TRBV5-4
J: TRBJ2-3

CDR3: CASSLVKQFNYGYTF
DNA: TGTGCCAGCAGCTTGGTTAAACAGTTCAACTATGGCTACACCTTC
D: .
size: .
V: TRBV5-6
J: TRBJ1-2

CDR3: CATSRDLRGQGNYGYTF
DNA: TGTGCCACCAGCAGAGATTTGAGGGGACAGGGGAACTATGGCTACACCTTC
D: TRBD1
size: .
V: TRBV15
J: TRBJ1-2

CDR3: CATSRVASGYLEQYF
DNA: TGTGCCACCAGCAGAGTGGCTAGCGGGTACCTTGAGCAGTACTTC
D: TRBD2
size: .
V: TRBV15
J: TRBJ2-7

CDR3: CASSLLGLGTSGGAPEQFF
DNA: TGTGCCAGCAGCTTATTAGGTCTAGGTACTAGCGGGGGGGCTCCTGAGCAGTTCTTC
D: TRBD2
size: .
V: TRBV7-2
J: TRBJ2-1

CDR3: CASSVDRGLYGYTF
DNA: TGCGCCAGCAGTGTTGATCGGGGTCTCTATGGCTACACCTTC
D: .
size: .
V: TRBV5-1
J: TRBJ1-2

CDR3: CASRQWNTEAFF
DNA: TGTGCCAGCAGACAGTGGAACACTGAAGCTTTCTTT
D: .
size: .
V: TRBV12-3/TRBV12-4
J: TRBJ1-1